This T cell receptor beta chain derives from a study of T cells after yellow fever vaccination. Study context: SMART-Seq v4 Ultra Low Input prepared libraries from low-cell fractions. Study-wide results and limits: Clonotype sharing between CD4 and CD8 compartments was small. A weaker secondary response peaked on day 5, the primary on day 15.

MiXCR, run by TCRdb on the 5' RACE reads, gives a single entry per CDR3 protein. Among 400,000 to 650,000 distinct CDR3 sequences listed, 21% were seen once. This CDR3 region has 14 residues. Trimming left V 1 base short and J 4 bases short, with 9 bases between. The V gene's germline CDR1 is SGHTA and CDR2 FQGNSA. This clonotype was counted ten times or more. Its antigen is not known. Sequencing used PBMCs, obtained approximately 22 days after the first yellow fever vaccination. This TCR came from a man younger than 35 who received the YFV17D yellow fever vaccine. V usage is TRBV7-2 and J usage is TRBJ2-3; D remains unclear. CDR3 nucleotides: TGTGCCAGCAGCTTAGTACGGCTGGCAGATACGCAGTATTTT. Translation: CASSLVRLADTQYF.